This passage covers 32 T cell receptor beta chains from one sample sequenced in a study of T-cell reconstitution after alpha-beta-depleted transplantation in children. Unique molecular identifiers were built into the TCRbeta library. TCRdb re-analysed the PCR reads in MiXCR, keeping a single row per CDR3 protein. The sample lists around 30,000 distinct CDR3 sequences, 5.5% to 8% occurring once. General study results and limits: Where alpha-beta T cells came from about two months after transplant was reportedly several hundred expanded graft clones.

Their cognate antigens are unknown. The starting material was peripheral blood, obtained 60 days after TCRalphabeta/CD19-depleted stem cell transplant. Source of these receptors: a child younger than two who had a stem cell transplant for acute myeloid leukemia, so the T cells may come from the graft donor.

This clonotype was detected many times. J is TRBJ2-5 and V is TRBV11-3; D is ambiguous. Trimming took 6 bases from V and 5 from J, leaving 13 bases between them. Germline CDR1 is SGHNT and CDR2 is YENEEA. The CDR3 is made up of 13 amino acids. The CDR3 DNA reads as TGTGCCAGCAGGGCTAGGGTGGGGGAGACCCAGTACTTC. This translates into CASRARVGETQYF.

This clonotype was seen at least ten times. The CDR3 coding sequence is TGTGCCAGCAGCCCGGGACTAGCGGGAGGGCCGAGCTCCTACAATGAGCAGTTCTTC. The encoded protein is CASSPGLAGGPSSYNEQFF. The chain combines TRBV7-8 with TRBJ2-1, with 16 bases fitting TRBD2. J gave up 0 bases and V 5 bases, and 7 bases lay outside the gene matches. This CDR3 is 19 amino acids long. CDR1 is SGHVS, CDR2 FQNEAQ, per germline.

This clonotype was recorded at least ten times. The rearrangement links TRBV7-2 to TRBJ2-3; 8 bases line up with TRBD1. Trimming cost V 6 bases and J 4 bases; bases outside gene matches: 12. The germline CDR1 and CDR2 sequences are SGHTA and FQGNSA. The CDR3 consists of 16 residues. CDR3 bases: TGTGCCAGCAGACGTGTGGGGGACAGGTTTGCAGATACGCAGTATTTT. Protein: CASRRVGDRFADTQYF.

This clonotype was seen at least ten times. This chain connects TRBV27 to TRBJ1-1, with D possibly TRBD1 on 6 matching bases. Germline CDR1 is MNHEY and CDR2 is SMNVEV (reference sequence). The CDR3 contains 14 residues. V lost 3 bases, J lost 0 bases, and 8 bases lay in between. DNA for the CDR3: TGTGCCAGCAGTTTCCGGGACATGAACACTGAAGCTTTCTTT. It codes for CASSFRDMNTEAFF.

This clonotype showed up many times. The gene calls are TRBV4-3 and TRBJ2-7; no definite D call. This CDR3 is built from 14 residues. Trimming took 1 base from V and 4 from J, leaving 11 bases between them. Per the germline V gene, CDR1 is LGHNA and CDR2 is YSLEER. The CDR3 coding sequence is TGCGCCAGCAGCCAAGTGGCAGGACGGTACGAGCAGTACTTC. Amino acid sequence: CASSQVAGRYEQYF.

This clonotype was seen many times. CDR3 in DNA: TGTGCCAGCAGCGGTAGAGATGGCTACTATGGCTACACCTTC. Translated: CASSGRDGYYGYTF. V and J are TRBV9 and TRBJ1-2; D call uncertain. The germline V gene encodes CDR1 SGDLS and CDR2 YYNGEE. The CDR3 is made up of 14 amino acids. Trimming cost V 3 bases and J 3 bases, with 12 bases left between them.

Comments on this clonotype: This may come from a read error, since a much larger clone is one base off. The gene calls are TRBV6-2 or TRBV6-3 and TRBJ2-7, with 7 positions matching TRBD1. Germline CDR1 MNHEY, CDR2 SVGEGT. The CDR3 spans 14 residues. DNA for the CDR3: TGTGCCAGCAATTACCCGGGACAGCCCTACGAGCAGTACTTC. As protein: CASNYPGQPYEQYF.

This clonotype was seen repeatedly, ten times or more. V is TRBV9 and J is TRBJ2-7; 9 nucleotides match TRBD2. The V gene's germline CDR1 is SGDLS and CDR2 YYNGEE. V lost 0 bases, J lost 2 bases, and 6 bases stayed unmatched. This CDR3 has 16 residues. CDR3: CASSVAKTSGAYEQYF. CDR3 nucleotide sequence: TGTGCCAGCAGCGTAGCGAAGACTAGCGGCGCCTACGAGCAGTACTTC.

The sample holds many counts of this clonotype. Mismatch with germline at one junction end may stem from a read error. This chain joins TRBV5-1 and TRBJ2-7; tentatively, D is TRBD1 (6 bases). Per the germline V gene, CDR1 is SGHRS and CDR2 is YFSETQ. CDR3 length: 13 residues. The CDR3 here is CASRLDSYYEQYF. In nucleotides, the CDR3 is TGCGCCAGCAGGTTGGACAGCTACTACGAGCAGTACTTC.

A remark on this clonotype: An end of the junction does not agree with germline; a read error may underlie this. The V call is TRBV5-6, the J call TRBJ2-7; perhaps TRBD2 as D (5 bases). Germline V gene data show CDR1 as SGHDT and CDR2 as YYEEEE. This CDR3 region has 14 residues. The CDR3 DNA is TGTGCCAGCAGCCCCGGACTGGGTTGCTACGAGCTGTACTTC. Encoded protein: CASSPGLGCYELYF.

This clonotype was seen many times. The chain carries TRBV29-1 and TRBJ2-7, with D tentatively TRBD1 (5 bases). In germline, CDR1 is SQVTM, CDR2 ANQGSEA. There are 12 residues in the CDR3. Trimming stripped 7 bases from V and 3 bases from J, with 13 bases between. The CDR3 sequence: CSASGIHYEQYF. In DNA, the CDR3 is TGCAGCGCTTCAGGGATTCACTACGAGCAGTACTTC.

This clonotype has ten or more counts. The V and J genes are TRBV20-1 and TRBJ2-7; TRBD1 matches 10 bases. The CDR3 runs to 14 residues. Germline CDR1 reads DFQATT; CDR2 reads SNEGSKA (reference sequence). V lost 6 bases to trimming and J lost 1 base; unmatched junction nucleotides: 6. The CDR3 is CSATGTGDSYEQYF. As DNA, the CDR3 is TGCAGTGCGACCGGGACAGGGGATTCCTACGAGCAGTACTTC.

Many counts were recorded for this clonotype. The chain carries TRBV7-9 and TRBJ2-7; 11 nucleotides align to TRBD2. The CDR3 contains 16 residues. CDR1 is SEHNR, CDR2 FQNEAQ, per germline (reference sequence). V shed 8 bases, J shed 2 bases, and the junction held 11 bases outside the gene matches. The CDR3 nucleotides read TGTGCCAGCCCCCCCCCGGGACTAGCGGATGCCTACGAGCAGTACTTC. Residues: CASPPPGLADAYEQYF.

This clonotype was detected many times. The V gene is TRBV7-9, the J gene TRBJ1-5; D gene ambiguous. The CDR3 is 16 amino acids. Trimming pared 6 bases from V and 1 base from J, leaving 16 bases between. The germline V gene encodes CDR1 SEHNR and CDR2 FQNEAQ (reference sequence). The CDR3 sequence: CASRPTTLGSNQPQHF. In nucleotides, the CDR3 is TGTGCCAGCAGGCCTACTACCCTAGGGAGCAATCAGCCCCAGCATTTT.

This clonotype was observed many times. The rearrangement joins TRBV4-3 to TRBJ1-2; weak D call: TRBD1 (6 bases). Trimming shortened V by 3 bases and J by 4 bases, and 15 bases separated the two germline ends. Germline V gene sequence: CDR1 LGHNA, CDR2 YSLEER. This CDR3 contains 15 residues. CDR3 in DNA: TGCGCCAGCAGCCACGAGAGGGGGAGGGCCTATGGCTACACCTTC. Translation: CASSHERGRAYGYTF.

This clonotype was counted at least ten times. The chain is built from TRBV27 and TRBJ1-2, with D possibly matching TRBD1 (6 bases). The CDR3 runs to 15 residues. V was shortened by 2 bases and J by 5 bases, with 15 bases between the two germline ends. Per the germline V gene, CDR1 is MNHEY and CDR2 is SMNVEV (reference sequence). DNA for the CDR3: TGTGCCAGCAGTTTAGGGGGGGCTCCGTTTTATGGCTACACCTTC. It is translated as CASSLGGAPFYGYTF.

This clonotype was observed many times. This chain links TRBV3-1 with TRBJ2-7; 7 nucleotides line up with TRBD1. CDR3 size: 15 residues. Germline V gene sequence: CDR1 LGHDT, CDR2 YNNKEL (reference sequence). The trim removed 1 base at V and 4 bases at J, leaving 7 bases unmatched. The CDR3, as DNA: TGTGCCAGCAGCCAAGTTCTCGACAGGGAGTACGAGCAGTACTTC. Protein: CASSQVLDREYEQYF.

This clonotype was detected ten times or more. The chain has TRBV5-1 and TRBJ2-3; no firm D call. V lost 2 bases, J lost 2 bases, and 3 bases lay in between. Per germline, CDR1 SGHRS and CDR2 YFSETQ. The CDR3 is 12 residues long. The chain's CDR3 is CASSFDTDTQYF. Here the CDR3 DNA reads TGCGCCAGCAGCTTTGACACAGATACGCAGTATTTT.

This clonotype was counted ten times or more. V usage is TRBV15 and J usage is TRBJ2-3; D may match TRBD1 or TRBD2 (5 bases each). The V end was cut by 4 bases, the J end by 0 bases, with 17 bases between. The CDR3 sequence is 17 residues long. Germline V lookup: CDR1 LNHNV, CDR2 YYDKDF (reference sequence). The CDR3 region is CATSTNPRDASTDTQYF. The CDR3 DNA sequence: TGTGCCACCAGCACCAACCCAAGGGACGCTAGCACAGATACGCAGTATTTT.

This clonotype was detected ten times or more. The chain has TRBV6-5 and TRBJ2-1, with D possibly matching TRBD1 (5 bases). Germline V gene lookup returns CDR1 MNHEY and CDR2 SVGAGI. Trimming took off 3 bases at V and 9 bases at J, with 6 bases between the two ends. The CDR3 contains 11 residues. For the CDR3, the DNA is TGTGCCAGCAGTTATGGGGCTGAGCAGTTCTTC. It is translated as CASSYGAEQFF.

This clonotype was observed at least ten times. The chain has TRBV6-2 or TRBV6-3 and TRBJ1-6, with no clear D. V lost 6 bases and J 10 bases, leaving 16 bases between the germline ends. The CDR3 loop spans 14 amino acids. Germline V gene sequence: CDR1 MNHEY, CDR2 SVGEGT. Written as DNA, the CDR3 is TGTGCCAGCAGCGCTCGGGGATACGAGTCACCCCTCCACTTT. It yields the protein CASSARGYESPLHF.

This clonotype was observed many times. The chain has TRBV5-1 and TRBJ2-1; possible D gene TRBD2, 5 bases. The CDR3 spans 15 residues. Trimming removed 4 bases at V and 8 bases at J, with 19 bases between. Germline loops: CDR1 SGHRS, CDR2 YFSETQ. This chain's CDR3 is CASSITYGNLDEQFF. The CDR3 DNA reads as TGCGCCAGCAGCATAACCTACGGGAACTTAGATGAGCAGTTCTTC.

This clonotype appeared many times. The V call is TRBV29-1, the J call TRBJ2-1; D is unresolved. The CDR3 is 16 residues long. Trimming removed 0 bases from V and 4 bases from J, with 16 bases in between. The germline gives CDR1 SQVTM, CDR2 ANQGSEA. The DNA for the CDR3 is TGCAGCGTTGAAGACCCAAGGCCGCCTGCGTACAATGAGCAGTTCTTC. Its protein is CSVEDPRPPAYNEQFF.

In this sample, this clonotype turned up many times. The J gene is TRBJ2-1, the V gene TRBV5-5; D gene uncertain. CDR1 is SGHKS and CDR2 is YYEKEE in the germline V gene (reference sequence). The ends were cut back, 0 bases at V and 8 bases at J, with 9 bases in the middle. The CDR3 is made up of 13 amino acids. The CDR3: CASSLAPTYEQFF. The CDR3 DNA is TGTGCCAGCAGCTTGGCTCCTACGTATGAGCAGTTCTTC.

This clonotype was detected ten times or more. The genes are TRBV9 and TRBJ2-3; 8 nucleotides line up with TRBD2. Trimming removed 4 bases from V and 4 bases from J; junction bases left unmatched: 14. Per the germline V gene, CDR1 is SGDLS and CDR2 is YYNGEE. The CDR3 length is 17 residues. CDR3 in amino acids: CASSSPRERGLSDTQYF. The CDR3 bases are TGTGCCAGCAGCTCACCCAGGGAGCGGGGGTTGTCAGATACGCAGTATTTT.

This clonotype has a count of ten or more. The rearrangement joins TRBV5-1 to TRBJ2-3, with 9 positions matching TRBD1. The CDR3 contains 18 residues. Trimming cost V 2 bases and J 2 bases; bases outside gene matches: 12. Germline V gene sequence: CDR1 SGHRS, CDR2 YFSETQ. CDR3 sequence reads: CASSFGDREAPFTDTQYF. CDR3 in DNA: TGCGCCAGCAGCTTCGGGGACAGGGAGGCCCCTTTCACAGATACGCAGTATTTT. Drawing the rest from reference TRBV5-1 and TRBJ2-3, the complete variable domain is KAGVTQTPRYLIKTRGQQVTLSCSPISGHRSVSWYQQTPGQGLQFLFEYFSETQRNKGNFPGRFSGRQFSNSRSEMNVSTLELGDSALYLCASSFGDREAPFTDTQYFGPGTRLTVL.

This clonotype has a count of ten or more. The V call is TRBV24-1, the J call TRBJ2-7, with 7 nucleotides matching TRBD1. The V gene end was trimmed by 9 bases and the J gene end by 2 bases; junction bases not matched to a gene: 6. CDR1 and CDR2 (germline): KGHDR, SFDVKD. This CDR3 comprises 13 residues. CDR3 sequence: CATQGDSPYEQYF. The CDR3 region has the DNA TGTGCCACCCAGGGGGACAGTCCCTACGAGCAGTACTTC.

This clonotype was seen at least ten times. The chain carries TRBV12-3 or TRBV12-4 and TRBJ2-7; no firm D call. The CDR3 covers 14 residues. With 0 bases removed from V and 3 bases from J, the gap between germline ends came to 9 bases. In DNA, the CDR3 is TGTGCCAGCAGTTTAGCGCTTGTGTACTACGAGCAGTACTTC. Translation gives CASSLALVYYEQYF.

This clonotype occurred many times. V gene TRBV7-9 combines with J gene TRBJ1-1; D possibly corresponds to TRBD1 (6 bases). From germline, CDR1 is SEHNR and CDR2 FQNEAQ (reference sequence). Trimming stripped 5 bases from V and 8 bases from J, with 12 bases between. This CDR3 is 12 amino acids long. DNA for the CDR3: TGTGCCAGCAGCCCTAGGGACAAGGAAGCTTTCTTT. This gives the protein CASSPRDKEAFF.

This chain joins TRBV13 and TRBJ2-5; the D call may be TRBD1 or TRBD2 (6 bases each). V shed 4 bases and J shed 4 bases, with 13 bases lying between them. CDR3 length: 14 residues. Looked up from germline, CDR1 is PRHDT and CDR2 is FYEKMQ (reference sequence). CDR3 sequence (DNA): TGTGCCAGCAGCTATGGGGGGCTGAGAGAGACCCAGTACTTC. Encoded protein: CASSYGGLRETQYF.

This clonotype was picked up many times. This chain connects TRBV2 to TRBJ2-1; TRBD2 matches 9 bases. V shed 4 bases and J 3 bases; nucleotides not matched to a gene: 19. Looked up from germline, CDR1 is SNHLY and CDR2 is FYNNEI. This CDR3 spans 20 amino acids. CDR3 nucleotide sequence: TGTGCCAGCAGTGCAGGATATCCCACCGGGACTAGCTTTGTCTACAATGAGCAGTTCTTC. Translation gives CASSAGYPTGTSFVYNEQFF.

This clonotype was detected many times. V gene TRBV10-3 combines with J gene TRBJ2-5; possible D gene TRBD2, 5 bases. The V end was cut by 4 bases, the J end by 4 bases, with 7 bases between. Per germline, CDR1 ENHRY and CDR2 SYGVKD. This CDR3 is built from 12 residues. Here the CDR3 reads CAISGEGETQYF. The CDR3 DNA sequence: TGTGCCATCAGTGGCGAGGGAGAGACCCAGTACTTC.